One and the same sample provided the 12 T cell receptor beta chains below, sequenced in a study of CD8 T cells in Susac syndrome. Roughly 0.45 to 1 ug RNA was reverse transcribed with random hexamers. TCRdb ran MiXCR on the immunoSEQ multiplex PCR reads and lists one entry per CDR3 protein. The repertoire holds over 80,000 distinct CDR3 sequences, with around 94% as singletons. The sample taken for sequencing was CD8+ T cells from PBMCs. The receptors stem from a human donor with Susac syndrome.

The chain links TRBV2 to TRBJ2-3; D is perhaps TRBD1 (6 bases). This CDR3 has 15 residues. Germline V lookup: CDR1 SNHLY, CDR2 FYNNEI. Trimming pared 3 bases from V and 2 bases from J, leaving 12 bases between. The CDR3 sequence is CASSDGTLDTDTQYF. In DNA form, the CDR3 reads TGTGCCAGCAGTGACGGGACATTGGACACAGATACGCAGTATTTT.

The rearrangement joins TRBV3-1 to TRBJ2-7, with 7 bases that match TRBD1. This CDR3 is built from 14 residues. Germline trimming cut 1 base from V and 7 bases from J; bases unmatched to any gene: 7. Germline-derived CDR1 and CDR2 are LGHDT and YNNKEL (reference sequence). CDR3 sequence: CASSQVQGLWEQYF. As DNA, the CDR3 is TGTGCCAGCAGCCAAGTACAGGGGCTGTGGGAGCAGTACTTC.

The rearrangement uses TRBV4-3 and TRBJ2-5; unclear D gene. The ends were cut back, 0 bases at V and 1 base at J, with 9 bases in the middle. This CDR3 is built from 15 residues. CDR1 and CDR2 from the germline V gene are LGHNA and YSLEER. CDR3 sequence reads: CASSQEAVPQETQYF. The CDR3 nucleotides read TGCGCCAGCAGCCAAGAAGCTGTTCCCCAAGAGACCCAGTACTTC.

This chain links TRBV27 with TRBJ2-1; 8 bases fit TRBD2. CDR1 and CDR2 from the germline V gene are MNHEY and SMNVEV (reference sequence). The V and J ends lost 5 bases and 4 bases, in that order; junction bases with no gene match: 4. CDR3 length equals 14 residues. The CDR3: CASSPSGGYNEQFF. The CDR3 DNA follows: TGTGCCAGCAGTCCGAGCGGGGGTTACAATGAGCAGTTCTTC.

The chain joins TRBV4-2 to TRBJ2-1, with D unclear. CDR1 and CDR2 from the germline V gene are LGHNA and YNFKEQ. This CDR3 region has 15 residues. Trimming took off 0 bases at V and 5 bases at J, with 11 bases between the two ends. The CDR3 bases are TGTGCCAGCAGCCAAGAGGCGGCCTCAGACAATGAGCAGTTCTTC. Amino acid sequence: CASSQEAASDNEQFF.

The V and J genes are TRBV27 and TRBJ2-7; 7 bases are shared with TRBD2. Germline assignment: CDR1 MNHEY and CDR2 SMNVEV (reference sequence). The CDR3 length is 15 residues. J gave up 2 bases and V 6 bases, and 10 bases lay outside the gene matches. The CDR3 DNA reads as TGTGCCAGCAGCCCGGGGAGGGGCGACCCCTACGAGCAGTACTTC. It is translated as CASSPGRGDPYEQYF.

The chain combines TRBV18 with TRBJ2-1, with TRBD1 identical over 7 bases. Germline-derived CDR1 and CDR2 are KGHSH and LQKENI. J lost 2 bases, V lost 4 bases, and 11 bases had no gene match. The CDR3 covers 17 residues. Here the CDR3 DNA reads TGTGCCAGCTCACTGAACCCCGGGACAGAAACCTACAATGAGCAGTTCTTC. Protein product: CASSLNPGTETYNEQFF.

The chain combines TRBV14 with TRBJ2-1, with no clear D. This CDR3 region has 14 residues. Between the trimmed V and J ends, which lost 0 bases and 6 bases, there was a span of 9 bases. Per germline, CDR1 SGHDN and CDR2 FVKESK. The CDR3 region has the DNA TGTGCCAGCAGCCAAGATCCCCTGGGCAATGAGCAGTTCTTC. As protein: CASSQDPLGNEQFF.

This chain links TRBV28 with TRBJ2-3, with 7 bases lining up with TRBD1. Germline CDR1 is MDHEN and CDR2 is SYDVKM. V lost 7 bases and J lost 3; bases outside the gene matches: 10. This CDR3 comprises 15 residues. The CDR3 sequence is CASTPRGRGTDTQYF. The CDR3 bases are TGTGCCAGCACCCCGAGGGGCAGGGGGACAGATACGCAGTATTTT. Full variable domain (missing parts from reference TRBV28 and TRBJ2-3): DVKVTQSSRYLVKRTGEKVFLECVQDMDHENMFWYRQDPGLGLRLIYFSYDVKMKEKGDIPEGYSVSREKKERFSLILESASTNQTSMYLCASTPRGRGTDTQYFGPGTRLTVL.

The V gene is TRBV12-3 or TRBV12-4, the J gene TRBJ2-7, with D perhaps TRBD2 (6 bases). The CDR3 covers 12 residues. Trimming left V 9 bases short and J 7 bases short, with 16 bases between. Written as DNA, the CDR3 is TGTGCCAGTAGTACCGAGACTAGAGAGCAGTACTTC. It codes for CASSTETREQYF.

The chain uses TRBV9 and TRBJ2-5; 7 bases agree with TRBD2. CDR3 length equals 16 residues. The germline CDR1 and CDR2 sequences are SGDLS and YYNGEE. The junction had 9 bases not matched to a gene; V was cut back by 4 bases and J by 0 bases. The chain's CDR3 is CASSIQRGTYQETQYF. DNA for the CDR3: TGTGCCAGCAGCATCCAGCGGGGAACTTACCAAGAGACCCAGTACTTC. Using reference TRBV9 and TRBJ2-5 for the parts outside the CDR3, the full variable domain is DSGVTQTPKHLITATGQRVTLRCSPRSGDLSVYWYQQSLDQGLQFLIQYYNGEERAKGNILERFSAQQFPDLHSELNLSSLELGDSALYFCASSIQRGTYQETQYFGPGTRLLVL.

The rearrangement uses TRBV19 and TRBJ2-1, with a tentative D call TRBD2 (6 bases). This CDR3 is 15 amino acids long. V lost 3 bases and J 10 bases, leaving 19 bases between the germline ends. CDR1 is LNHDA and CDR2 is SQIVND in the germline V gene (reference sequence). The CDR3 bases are TGTGCCAGTAGTATCCGGGACTCACGGCCCTACGAGCAGTTCTTC. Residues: CASSIRDSRPYEQFF. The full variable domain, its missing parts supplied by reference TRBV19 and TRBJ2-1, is DGGITQSPKYLFRKEGQNVTLSCEQNLNHDAMYWYRQDPGQGLRLIYYSQIVNDFQKGDIAEGYSVSREKKESFPLTVTSAQKNPTAFYLCASSIRDSRPYEQFFGPGTRLTVL.